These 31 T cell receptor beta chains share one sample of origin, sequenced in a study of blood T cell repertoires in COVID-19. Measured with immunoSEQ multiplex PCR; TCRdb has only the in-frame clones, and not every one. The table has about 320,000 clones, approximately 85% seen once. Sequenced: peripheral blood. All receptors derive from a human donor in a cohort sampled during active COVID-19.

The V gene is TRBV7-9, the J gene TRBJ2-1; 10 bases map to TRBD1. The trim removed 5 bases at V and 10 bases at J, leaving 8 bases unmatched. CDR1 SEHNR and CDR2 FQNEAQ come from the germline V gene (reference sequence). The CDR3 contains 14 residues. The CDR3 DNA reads TGTGCCAGCAGCCCCGAAGGGACAGGGGACGAGCAGTTCTTC. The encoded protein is CASSPEGTGDEQFF.

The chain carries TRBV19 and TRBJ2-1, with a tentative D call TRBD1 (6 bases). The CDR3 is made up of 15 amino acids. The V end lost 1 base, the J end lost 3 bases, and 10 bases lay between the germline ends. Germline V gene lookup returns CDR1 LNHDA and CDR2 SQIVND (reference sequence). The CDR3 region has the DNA TGTGCCAGTAGTATAGGGGACACCTACTACAATGAGCAGTTCTTC. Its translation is CASSIGDTYYNEQFF.

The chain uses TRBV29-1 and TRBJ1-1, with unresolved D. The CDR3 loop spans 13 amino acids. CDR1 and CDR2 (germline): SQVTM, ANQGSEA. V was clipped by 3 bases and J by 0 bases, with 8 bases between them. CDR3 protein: CSVEGRLNTEAFF. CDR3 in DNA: TGCAGCGTTGAGGGCAGGTTGAACACTGAAGCTTTCTTT.

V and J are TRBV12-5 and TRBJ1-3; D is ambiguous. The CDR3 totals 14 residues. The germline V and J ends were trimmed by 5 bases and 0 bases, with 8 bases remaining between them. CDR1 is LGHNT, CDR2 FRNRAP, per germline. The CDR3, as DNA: TGTGCTAGTGGTGCGAGTGGCTCTGGAAACACCATATATTTT. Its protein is CASGASGSGNTIYF. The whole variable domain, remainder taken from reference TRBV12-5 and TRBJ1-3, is DARVTQTPRHKVTEMGQEVTMRCQPILGHNTVFWYRQTMMQGLELLAYFRNRAPLDDSGMPKDRFSAEMPDATLATLKIQPSEPRDSAVYFCASGASGSGNTIYFGEGSWLTVV.

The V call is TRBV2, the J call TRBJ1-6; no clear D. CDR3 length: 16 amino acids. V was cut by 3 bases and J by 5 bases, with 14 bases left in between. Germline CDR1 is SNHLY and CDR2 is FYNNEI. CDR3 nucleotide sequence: TGTGCCAGCAGTGAGGTCGGCCCGCGGCATAATTCACCCCTCCACTTT. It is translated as CASSEVGPRHNSPLHF. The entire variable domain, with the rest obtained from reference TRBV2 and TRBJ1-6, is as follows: EPEVTQTPSHQVTQMGQEVILRCVPISNHLYFYWYRQILGQKVEFLVSFYNNEISEKSEIFDDQFSVERPDGSNFTLKIRSTKLEDSAMYFCASSEVGPRHNSPLHFGNGTRLTVT.

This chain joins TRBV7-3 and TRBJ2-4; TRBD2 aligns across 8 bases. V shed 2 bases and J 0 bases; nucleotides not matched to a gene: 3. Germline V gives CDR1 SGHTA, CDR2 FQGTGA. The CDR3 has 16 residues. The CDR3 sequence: CASSLGGGIAKNIQYF. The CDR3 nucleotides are TGTGCCAGCAGCTTAGGCGGGGGGATAGCCAAAAACATTCAGTACTTC.

CDR3 sequence reads: CASSEGGYYGYTF. In nucleotides, the CDR3 is TGTGCCAGCAGTGAAGGGGGCTACTATGGCTACACCTTC. The chain couples TRBV2 to TRBJ1-2, with D perhaps matching TRBD1 (5 bases). The CDR3 is 13 amino acids. Trimming removed 1 base at V and 3 bases at J, with 6 bases between. Germline-derived CDR1 and CDR2 are SNHLY and FYNNEI.

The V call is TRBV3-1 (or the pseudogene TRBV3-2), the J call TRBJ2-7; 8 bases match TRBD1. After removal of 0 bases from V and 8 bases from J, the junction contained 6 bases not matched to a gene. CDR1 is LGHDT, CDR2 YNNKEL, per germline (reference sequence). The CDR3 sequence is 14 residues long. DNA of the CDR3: TGTGCCAGCAGCCAAGATCTTGGACAGGGTCAGCAGTACTTC. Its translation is CASSQDLGQGQQYF.

CDR3 in DNA: TGTGCCAGCAGTTACTCGAACAGGCTGAACACCGGGGAGCTGTTTTTT. It yields the protein CASSYSNRLNTGELFF. This rearrangement joins TRBV6-2 or TRBV6-3 to TRBJ2-2; D may be TRBD1 (5 bases). Deletions cut 0 bases from V and 1 base from J, with 9 bases between. The CDR3 is made up of 16 amino acids. In germline, CDR1 is MNHEY, CDR2 SVGEGT.

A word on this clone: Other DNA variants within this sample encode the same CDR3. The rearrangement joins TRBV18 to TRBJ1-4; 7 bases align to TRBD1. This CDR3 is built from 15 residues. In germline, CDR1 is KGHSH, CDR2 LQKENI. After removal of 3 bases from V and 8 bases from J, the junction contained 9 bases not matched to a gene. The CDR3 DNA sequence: TGTGCCAGCTCACCCACAGGGGCTTCGGGAGAAAAACTGTTTTTT. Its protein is CASSPTGASGEKLFF.

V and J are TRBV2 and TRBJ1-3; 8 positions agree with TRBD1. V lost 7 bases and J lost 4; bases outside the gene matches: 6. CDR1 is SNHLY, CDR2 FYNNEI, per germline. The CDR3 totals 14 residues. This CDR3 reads CASKGTGDGNTIYF. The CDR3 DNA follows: TGTGCCAGCAAGGGGACAGGAGACGGAAACACCATATATTTT.

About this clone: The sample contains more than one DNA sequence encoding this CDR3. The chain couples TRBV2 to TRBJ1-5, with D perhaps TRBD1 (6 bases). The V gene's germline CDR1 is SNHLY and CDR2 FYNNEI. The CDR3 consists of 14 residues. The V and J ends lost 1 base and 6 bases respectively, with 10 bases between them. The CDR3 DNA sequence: TGTGCCAGCAGTGAAGTCAGGGGCGGTCAGCCCCAGCATTTT. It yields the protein CASSEVRGGQPQHF.

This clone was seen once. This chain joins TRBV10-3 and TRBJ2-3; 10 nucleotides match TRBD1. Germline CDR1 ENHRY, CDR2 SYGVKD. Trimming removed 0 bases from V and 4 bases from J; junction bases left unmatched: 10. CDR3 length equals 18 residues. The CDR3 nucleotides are TGTGCCATCAGTGAGTCCTTCTCCGGGACAGGGGTTGCAGATACGCAGTATTTT. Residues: CAISESFSGTGVADTQYF.

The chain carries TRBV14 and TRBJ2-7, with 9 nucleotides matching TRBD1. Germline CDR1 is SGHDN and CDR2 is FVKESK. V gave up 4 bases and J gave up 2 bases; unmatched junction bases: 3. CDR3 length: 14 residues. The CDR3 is CASSRTGATYEQYF. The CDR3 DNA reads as TGTGCCAGCAGCCGGACAGGGGCAACCTACGAGCAGTACTTC. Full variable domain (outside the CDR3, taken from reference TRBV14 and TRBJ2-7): EAGVTQFPSHSVIEKGQTVTLRCDPISGHDNLYWYRRVMGKEIKFLLHFVKESKQDESGMPNNRFLAERTGGTYSTLKVQPAELEDSGVYFCASSRTGATYEQYFGPGTRLTVT.

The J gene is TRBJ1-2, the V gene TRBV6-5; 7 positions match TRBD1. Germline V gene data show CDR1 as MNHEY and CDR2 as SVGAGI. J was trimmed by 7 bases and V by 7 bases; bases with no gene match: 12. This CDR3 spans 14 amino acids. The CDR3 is CASINPAGTAGYTF. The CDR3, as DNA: TGTGCCAGCATCAATCCTGCAGGGACAGCTGGCTACACCTTC.

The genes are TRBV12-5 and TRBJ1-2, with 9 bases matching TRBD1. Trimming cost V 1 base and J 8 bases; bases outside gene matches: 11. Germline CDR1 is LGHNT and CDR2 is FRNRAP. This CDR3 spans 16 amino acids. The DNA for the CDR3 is TGTGCTAGTGGTTTGGGTCGAGACAGGGGGAGTTCGGGCTACACCTTC. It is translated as CASGLGRDRGSSGYTF.

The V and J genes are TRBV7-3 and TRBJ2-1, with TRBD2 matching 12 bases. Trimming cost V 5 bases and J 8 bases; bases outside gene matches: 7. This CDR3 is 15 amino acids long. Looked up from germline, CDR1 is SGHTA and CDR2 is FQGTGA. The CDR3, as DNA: TGTGCCAGCAGCCTCTCTAGCGGGGGGGCGGATGAGCAGTTCTTC. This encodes CASSLSSGGADEQFF.

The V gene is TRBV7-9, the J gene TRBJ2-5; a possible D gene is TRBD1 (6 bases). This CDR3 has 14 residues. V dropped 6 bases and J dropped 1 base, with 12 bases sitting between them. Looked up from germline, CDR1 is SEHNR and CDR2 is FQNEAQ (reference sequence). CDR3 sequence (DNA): TGTGCCAGCAGGGAACAGGGCCGCCAAGAGACCCAGTACTTC. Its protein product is CASREQGRQETQYF.

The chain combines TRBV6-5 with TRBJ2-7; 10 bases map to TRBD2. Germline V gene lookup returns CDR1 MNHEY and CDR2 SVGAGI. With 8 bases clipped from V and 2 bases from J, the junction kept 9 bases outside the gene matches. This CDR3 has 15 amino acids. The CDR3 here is CASAQASGGPYEQYF. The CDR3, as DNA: TGTGCCAGCGCACAGGCTAGCGGGGGCCCCTACGAGCAGTACTTC.

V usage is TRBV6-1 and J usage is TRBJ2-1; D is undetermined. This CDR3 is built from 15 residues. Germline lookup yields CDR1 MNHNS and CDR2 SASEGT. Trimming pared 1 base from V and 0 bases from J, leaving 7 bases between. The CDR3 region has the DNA TGTGCCAGCAGTGAAGTGGCAGGCTCCTACAATGAGCAGTTCTTC. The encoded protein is CASSEVAGSYNEQFF.

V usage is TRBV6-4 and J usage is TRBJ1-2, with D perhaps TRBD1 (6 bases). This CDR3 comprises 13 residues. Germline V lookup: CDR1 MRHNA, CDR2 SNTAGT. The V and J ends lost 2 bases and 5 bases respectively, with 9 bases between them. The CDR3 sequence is CASSDTGLYGYTF. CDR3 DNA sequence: TGTGCCAGCAGTGACACAGGGCTATATGGCTACACCTTC.

The CDR3 DNA reads TGTGCCAGCACCCCCCCACTAGGACAGGCCTACGAGCAGTACTTC. Protein sequence: CASTPPLGQAYEQYF. V usage is TRBV25-1 and J usage is TRBJ2-7; 7 bases fit TRBD1. Germline CDR1 reads MGHDK; CDR2 reads SYGVNS. CDR3 size: 15 residues. V dropped 7 bases and J dropped 2; count of bases not matched to a gene: 11.

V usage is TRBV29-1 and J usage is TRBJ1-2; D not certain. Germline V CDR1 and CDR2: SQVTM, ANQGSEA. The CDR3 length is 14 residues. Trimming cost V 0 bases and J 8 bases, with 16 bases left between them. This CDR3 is CSVEDRRVLGGYTF. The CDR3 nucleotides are TGCAGCGTTGAAGATCGGCGGGTACTGGGCGGCTACACCTTC.

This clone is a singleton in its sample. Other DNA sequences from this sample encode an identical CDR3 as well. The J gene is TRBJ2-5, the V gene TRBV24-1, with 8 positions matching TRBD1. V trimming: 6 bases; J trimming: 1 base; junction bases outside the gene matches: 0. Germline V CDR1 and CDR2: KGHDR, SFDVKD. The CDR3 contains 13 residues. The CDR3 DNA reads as TGTGCCACCAGTACAGGGGGCCAAGAGACCCAGTACTTC. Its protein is CATSTGGQETQYF.

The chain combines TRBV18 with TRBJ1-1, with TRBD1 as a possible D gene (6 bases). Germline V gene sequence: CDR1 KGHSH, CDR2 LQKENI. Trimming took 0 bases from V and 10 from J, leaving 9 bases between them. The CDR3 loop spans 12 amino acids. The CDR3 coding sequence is TGTGCCAGCTCACCACCGGGGGCGGGAGCTTTCTTT. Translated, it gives CASSPPGAGAFF.

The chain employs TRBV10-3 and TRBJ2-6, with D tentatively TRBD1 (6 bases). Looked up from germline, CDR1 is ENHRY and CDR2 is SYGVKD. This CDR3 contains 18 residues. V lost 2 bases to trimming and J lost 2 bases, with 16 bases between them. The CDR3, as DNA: TGTGCCATCAGTGAGCGTGGGGGCAGGGCTGCTGGGGCCAACGTCCTGACTTTC. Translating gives CAISERGGRAAGANVLTF.

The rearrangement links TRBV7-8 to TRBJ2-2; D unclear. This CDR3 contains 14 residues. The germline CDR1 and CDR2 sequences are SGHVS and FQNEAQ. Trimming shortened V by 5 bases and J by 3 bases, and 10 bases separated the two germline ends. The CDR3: CASSGTVDTGELFF. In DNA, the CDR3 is TGTGCCAGCAGCGGAACAGTAGACACCGGGGAGCTGTTTTTT. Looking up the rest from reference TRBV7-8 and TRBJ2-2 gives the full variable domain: GAGVSQSPRYKVAKRGQDVALRCDPISGHVSLFWYQQALGQGPEFLTYFQNEAQLDKSGLPSDRFFAERPEGSVSTLKIQRTQQEDSAVYLCASSGTVDTGELFFGEGSRLTVL.

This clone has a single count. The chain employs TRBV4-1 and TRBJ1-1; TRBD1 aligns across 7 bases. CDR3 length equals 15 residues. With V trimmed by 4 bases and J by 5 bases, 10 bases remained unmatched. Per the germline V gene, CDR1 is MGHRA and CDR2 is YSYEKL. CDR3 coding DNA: TGCGCCAGCAGCCGGATAGGACAGGAGATGACTGAAGCTTTCTTT. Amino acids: CASSRIGQEMTEAFF.

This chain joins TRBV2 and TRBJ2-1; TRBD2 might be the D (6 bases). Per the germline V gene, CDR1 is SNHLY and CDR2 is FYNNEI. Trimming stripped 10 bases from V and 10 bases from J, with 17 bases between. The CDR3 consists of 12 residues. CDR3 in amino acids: CATRVGTQEQFF. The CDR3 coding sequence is TGTGCCACACGCGTCGGGACTCAGGAGCAGTTCTTC.

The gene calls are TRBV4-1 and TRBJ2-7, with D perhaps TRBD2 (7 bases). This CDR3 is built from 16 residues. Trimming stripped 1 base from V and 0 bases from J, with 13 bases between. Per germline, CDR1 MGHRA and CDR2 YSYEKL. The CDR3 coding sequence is TGCGCCAGCAGCCAAGGCGGGGGCCGTAGCTCCTACGAGCAGTACTTC. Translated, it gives CASSQGGGRSSYEQYF.

CDR3 amino acids: CSVGTPNVGELFF. CDR3 DNA: TGCAGCGTCGGGACTCCTAACGTCGGGGAGCTGTTTTTT. The chain links TRBV29-1 to TRBJ2-2; the D gene is possibly TRBD2 (6 bases). CDR3 length equals 13 residues. The germline V and J ends were trimmed by 6 bases and 7 bases, with 15 bases remaining between them. Germline values: CDR1 SQVTM, CDR2 ANQGSEA.